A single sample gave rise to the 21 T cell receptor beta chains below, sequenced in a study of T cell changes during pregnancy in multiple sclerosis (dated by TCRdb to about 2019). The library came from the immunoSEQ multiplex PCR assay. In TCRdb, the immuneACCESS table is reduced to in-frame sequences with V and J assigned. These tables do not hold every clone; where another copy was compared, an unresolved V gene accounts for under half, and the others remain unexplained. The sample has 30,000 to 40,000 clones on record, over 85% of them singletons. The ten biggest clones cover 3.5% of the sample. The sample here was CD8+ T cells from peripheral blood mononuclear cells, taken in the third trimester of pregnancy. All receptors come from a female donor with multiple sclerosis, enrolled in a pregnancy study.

CDR3 nucleotide sequence: TGTGCCAGCAGCTCCGGGACAGCCTATGGCTACACCTTC. It is translated as CASSSGTAYGYTF. The chain uses TRBV5-4 and TRBJ1-2, with 7 bases identical to TRBD1. CDR3 length equals 13 residues. The trim removed 3 bases at V and 4 bases at J, leaving 3 bases unmatched. Germline V gene sequence: CDR1 SGHNT, CDR2 YYREEE (reference sequence). Filled out from reference TRBV5-4 and TRBJ1-2, the complete variable domain reads ETGVTQSPTHLIKTRGQQVTLRCSSQSGHNTVSWYQQALGQGPQFIFQYYREEENGRGNFPPRFSGLQFPNYSSELNVNALELDDSALYLCASSSGTAYGYTFGSGTRLTVV.

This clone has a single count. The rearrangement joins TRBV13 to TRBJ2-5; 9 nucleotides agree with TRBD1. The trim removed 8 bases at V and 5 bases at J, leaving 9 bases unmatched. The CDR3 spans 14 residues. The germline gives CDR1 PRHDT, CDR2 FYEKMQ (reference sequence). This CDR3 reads CASGGTGFRETQYF. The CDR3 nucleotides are TGTGCCAGCGGAGGGACAGGGTTTCGGGAGACCCAGTACTTC. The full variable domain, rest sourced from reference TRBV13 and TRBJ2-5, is AAGVIQSPRHLIKEKRETATLKCYPIPRHDTVYWYQQGPGQDPQFLISFYEKMQSDKGSIPDRFSAQQFSDYHSELNMSSLELGDSALYFCASGGTGFRETQYFGPGTRLLVL.

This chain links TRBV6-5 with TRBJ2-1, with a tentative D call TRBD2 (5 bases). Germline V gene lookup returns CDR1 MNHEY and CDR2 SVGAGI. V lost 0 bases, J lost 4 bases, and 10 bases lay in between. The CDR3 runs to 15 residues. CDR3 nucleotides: TGTGCCAGCAGTTACTCGATCAGAGGGTACAATGAGCAGTTCTTC. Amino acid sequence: CASSYSIRGYNEQFF.

This CDR3 is CASSAGGPYNEQFF. CDR3 DNA sequence: TGTGCCAGCAGCGCGGGGGGCCCCTACAATGAGCAGTTCTTC. V usage is TRBV6-5 and J usage is TRBJ2-1, with 8 bases that match TRBD2. The CDR3 sequence is 14 residues long. Per the germline V gene, CDR1 is MNHEY and CDR2 is SVGAGI. After removal of 6 bases from V and 2 bases from J, the junction contained 3 bases not matched to a gene.

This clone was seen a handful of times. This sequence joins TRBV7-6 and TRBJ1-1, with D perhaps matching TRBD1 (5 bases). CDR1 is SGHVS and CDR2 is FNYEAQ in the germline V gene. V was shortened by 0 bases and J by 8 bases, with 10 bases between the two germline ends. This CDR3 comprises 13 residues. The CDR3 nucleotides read TGTGCCAGCAGCTTAGCGCGGGGCAGGGAAGCTTTCTTT. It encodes CASSLARGREAFF.

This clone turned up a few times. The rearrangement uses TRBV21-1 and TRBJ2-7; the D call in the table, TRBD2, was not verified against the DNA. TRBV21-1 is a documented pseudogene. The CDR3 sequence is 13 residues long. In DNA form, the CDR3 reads TGTGCCAGAAGACTAGCTGAATCCTACGAGCAGTACTTC. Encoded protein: CARRLAESYEQYF.

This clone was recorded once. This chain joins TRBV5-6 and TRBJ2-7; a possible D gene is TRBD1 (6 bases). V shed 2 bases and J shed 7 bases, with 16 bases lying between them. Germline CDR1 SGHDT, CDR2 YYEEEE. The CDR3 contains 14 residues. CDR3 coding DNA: TGTGCCAGCAGCTTCGGCAGGGGCCCGGGGGAGCAGTACTTC. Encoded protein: CASSFGRGPGEQYF. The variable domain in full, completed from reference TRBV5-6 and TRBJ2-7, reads DAGVTQSPTHLIKTRGQQVTLRCSPKSGHDTVSWYQQALGQGPQFIFQYYEEEERQRGNFPDRFSGHQFPNYSSELNVNALLLGDSALYLCASSFGRGPGEQYFGPGTRLTVT.

The DNA for the CDR3 is TGTGCCAGCTCCCAGGGGGGTACGGGCACTGAAGCTTTCTTT. Its protein is CASSQGGTGTEAFF. The rearrangement uses TRBV6-6 and TRBJ1-1; the match to TRBD1 covers 7 bases. V gave up 8 bases and J gave up 4 bases; unmatched junction bases: 10. The CDR3 spans 14 residues. Germline values: CDR1 MNHNY, CDR2 SVGAGI (reference sequence).

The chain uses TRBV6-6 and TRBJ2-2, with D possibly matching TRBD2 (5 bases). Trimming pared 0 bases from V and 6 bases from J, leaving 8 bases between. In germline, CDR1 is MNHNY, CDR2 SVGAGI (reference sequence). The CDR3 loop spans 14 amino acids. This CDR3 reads CASSYSLASGELFF. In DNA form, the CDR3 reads TGTGCCAGCAGTTACTCCCTAGCTTCCGGGGAGCTGTTTTTT.

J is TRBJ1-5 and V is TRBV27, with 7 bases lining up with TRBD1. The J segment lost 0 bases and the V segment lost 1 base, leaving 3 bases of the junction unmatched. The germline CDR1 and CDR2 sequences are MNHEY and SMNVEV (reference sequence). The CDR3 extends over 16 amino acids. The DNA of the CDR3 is TGTGCCAGCAGTTTATTCCCAGGGGGTAGCAATCAGCCCCAGCATTTT. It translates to CASSLFPGGSNQPQHF.

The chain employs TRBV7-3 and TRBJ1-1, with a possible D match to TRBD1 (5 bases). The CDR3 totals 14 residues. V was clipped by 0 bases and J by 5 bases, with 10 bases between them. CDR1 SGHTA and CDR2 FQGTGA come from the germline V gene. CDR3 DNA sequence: TGTGCCAGCAGCTTAACAGGGGAGGGGACTGAAGCTTTCTTT. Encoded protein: CASSLTGEGTEAFF.

This CDR3 reads CASSQPEGAGNYGYTF. The CDR3 DNA sequence: TGCGCCAGCAGCCAGCCCGAGGGGGCGGGGAACTATGGCTACACCTTC. The V and J genes are TRBV4-1 and TRBJ1-2; the match to TRBD1 covers 7 bases. Trimming removed 3 bases from V and 2 bases from J; junction bases left unmatched: 9. This CDR3 contains 16 residues. Germline V gene sequence: CDR1 MGHRA, CDR2 YSYEKL.

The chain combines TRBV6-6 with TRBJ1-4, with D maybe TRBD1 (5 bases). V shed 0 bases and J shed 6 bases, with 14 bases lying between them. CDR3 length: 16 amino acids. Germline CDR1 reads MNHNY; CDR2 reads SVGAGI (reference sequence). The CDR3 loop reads CASSYSPTLGHEKLFF. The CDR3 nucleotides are TGTGCCAGCAGTTACTCCCCTACCCTGGGGCATGAAAAACTGTTTTTT.

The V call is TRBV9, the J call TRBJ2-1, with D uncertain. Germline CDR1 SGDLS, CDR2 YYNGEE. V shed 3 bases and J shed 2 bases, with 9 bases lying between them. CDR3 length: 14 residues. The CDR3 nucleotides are TGTGCCAGCAGCGCCTTACTGGCCTACAATGAGCAGTTCTTC. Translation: CASSALLAYNEQFF.

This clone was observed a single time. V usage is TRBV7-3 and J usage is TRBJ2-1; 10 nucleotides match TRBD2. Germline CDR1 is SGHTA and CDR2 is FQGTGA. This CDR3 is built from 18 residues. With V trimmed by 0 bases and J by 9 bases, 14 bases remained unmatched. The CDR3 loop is CASSLTPGESGGASEQFF. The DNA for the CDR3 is TGTGCCAGCAGCTTAACTCCCGGGGAAAGCGGGGGGGCGTCTGAGCAGTTCTTC. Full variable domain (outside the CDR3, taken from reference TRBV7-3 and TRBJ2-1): GAGVSQTPSNKVTEKGKYVELRCDPISGHTALYWYRQSLGQGPEFLIYFQGTGAADDSGLPNDRFFAVRPEGSVSTLKIQRTERGDSAVYLCASSLTPGESGGASEQFFGPGTRLTVL.

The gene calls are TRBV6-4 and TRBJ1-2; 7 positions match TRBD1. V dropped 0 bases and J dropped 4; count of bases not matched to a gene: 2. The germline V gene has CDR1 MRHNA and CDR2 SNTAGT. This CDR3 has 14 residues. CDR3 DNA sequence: TGTGCCAGCAGTGACTCACCAGGGGGCTATGGCTACACCTTC. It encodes CASSDSPGGYGYTF.

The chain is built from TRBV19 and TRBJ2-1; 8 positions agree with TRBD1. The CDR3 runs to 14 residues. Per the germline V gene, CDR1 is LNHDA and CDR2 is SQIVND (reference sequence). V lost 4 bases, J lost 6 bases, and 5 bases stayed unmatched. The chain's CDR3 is CASSTDRGGNEQFF. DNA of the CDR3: TGTGCCAGTAGTACTGACAGGGGTGGCAATGAGCAGTTCTTC.

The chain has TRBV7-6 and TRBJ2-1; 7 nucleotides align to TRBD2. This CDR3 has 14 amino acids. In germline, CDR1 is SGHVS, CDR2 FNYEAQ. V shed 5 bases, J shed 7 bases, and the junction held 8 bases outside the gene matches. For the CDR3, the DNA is TGTGCCAGCAGCACTACACTAGCGCCGAATGAGCAGTTCTTC. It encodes CASSTTLAPNEQFF.

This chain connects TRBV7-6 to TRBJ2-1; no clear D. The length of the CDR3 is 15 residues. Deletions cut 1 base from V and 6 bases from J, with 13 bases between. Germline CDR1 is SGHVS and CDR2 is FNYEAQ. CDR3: CASSLDSSPSNEQFF. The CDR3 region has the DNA TGTGCCAGCAGCTTAGACTCTAGTCCCTCCAATGAGCAGTTCTTC.

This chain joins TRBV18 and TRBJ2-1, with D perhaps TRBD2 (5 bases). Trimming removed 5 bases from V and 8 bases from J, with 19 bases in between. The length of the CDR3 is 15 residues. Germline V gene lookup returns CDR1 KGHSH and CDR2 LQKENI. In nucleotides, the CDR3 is TGTGCCAGCTCAGGCCCGGGGAACGCTGCCGATGAGCAGTTCTTC. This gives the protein CASSGPGNAADEQFF.

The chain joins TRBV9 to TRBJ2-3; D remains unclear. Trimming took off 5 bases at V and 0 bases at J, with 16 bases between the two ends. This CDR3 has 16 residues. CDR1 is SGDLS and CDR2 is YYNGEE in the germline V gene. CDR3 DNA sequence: TGTGCCAGCAGGTATAGGAGAGACTCTAGCACAGATACGCAGTATTTT. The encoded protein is CASRYRRDSSTDTQYF.